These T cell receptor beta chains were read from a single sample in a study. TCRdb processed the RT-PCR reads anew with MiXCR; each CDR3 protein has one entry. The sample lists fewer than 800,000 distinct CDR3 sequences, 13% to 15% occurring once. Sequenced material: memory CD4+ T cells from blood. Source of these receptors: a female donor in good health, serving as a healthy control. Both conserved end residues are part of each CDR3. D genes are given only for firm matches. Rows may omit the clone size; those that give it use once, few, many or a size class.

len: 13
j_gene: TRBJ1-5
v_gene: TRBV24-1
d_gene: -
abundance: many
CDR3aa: CATSDWGEQPQHF
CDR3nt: TGTGCCACCAGTGATTGGGGGGAACAGCCCCAGCATTTT

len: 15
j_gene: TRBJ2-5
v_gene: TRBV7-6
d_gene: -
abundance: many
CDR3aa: CASSLASGFRETQYF
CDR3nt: TGTGCCAGCAGCTTAGCGTCCGGGTTTCGGGAGACCCAGTACTTC

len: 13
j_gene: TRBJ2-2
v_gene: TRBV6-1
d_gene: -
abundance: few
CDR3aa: CASSEVQGGELFF
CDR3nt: TGTGCCAGCAGTGAAGTTCAGGGTGGGGAGCTGTTTTTT

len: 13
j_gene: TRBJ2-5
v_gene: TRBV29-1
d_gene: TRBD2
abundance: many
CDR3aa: CSVDGLAIGTQYF
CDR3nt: TGCAGCGTTGACGGACTAGCGATTGGGACCCAGTACTTC

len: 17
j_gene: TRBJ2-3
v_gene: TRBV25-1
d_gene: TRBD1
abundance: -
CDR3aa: CASSDPLGTGDTDTQYF
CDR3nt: TGTGCCAGCAGTGACCCTCTCGGGACAGGGGACACAGATACGCAGTATTTT

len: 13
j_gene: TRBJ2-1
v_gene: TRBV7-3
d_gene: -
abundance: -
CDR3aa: CASSAGSLNEQFF
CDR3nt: TGTGCCAGCAGTGCGGGGTCACTCAATGAGCAGTTCTTC

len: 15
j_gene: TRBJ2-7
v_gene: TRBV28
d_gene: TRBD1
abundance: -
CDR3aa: CASSSPGQISYEQYF
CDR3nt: TGTGCCAGCAGTTCCCCGGGACAGATCTCCTACGAGCAGTACTTC

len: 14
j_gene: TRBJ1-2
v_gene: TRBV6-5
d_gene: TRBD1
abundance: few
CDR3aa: CASSFSDRNYGYTF
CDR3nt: TGTGCCAGCAGTTTCTCGGACAGGAACTATGGCTACACCTTC

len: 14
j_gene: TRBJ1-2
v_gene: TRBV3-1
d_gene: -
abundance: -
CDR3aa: CASSQDDRSLGYTF
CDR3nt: TGTGCCAGCAGCCAAGACGACAGGTCCCTTGGCTACACCTTC

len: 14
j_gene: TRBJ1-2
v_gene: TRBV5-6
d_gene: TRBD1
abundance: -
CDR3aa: CASSSLGTVYGYTF
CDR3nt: TGTGCCAGCAGCTCCCTCGGGACAGTTTATGGCTACACCTTC

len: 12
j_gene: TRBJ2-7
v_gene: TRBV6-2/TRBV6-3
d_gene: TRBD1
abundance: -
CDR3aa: CASRDRGGEQYF
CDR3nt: TGTGCCAGCAGGGACAGGGGAGGCGAGCAGTACTTC

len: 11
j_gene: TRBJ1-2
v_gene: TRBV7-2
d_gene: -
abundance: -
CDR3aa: CASSPGQGYTF
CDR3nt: TGTGCCAGCAGCCCCGGACAGGGCTACACCTTC

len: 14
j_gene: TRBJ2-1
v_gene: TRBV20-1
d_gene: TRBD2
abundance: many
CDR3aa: CSAVSGRPYNEQFF
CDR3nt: TGCAGTGCTGTTAGCGGGAGACCCTACAATGAGCAGTTCTTC

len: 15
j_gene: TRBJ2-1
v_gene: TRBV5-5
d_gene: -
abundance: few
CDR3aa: CASSQRTPSLGEQFF
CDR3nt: TGTGCCAGCAGCCAACGGACTCCCTCTCTAGGGGAGCAGTTCTTC

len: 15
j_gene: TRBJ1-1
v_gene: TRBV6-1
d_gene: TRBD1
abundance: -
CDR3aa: CASSDIQGASTEAFF
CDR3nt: TGTGCCAGCAGTGATATACAGGGGGCGAGCACTGAAGCTTTCTTT

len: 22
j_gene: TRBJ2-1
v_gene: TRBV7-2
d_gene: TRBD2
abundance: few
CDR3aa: CASSLPLGASGGVVLQRGEQFF
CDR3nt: TGTGCCAGCAGCTTACCCCTCGGGGCTAGCGGGGGGGTGGTCCTCCAGCGGGGTGAGCAGTTCTTC

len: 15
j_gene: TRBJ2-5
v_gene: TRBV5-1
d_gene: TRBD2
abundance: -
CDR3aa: CASKPGLAGTETQYF
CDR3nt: TGCGCCAGCAAGCCGGGACTAGCGGGTACGGAGACCCAGTACTTC

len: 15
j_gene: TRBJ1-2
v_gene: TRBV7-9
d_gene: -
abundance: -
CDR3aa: CASSFLETATYGYTF
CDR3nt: TGTGCCAGCAGCTTTCTTGAAACAGCTACGTATGGCTACACCTTC

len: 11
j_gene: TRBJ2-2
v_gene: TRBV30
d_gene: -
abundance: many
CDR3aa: CAWKAAGELFF
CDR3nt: TGTGCCTGGAAGGCGGCCGGGGAGCTGTTTTTT

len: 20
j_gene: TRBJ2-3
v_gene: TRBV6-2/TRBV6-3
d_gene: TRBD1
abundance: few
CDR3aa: CASSYSTRRQGPSSGDTQYF
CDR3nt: TGTGCCAGCAGTTACTCGACGCGCCGACAGGGCCCATCAAGCGGAGATACGCAGTATTTT

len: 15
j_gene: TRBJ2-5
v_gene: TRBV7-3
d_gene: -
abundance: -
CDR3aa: CASSPKGQLQETQYF
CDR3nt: TGTGCCAGCAGTCCCAAGGGACAACTGCAAGAGACCCAGTACTTC

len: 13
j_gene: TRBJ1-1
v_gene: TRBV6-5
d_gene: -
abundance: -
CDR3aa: CASSRTPNAEAFF
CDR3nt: TGTGCCAGCAGTCGGACACCTAACGCTGAAGCTTTCTTT

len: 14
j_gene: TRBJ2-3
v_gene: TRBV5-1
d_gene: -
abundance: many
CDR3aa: CASTRGGYTDTQYF
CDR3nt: TGCGCCAGCACCAGGGGGGGTTACACAGATACGCAGTATTTT

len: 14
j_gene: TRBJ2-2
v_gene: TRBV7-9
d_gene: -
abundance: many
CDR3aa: CASSGIAESGELFF
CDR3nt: TGTGCCAGCAGCGGGATAGCAGAATCGGGGGAGCTGTTTTTT

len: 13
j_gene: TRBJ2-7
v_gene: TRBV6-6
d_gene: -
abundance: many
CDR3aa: CASTADLTYEQYF
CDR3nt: TGTGCCAGCACCGCGGATCTCACCTACGAGCAGTACTTC

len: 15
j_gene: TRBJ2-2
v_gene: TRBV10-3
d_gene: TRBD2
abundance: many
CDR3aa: CAISGSGDNTGELFF
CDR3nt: TGTGCCATCAGTGGAAGCGGGGACAACACCGGGGAGCTGTTTTTT

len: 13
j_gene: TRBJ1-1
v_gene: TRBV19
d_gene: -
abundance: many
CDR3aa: CASSKDPIAEAFF
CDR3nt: TGTGCCAGTAGCAAAGACCCGATTGCTGAAGCTTTCTTT

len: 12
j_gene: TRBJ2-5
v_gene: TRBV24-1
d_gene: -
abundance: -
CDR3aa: CATSGSEETQYF
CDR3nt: TGTGCCACCAGTGGCAGTGAGGAGACCCAGTACTTC

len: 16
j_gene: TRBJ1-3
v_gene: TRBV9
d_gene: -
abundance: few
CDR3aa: CASSPPGTTSGNTIYF
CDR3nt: TGTGCCAGCAGTCCTCCCGGGACAACATCTGGAAACACCATATATTTT

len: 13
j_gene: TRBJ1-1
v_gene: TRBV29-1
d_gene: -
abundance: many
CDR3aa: CSVTPTGQQVSFF
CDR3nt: TGCAGCGTAACCCCGACAGGACAACAGGTGTCTTTCTTT

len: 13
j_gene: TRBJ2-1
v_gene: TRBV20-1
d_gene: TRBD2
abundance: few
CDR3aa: CSASGRDYNEQFF
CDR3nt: TGCAGTGCTAGCGGGAGGGACTACAATGAGCAGTTCTTC

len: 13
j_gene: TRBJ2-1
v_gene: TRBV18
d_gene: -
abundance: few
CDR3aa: CASSPPIDNEQFF
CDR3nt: TGTGCCAGCTCACCACCGATCGACAATGAGCAGTTCTTC

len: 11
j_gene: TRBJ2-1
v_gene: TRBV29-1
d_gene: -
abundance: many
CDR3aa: CSVGPINEQFF
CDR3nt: TGCAGCGTTGGGCCGATCAATGAGCAGTTCTTC

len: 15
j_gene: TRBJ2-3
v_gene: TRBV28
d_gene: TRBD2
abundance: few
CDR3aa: CASTSGGPKKNTQYF
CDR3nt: TGTGCCAGCACGTCGGGAGGGCCGAAAAAGAATACGCAGTATTTT

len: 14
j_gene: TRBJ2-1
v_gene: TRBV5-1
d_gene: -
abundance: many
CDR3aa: CASSLDVSYNEQFF
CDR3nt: TGCGCCAGCAGCTTGGACGTATCCTACAATGAGCAGTTCTTC

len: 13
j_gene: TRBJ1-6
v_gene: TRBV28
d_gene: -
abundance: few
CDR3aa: CASSGSFNSPLHF
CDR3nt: TGTGCCAGCAGTGGGTCCTTTAATTCACCCCTCCACTTT

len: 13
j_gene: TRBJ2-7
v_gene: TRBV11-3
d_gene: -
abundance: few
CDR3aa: CASSREQGGEQYF
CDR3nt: TGTGCCAGCAGCAGAGAACAGGGTGGTGAGCAGTACTTC

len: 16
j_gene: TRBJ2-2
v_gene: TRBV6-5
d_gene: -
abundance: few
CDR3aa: CASSSATSGNTGELFF
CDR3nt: TGTGCCAGCAGCTCCGCGACCAGCGGGAACACCGGGGAGCTGTTTTTT

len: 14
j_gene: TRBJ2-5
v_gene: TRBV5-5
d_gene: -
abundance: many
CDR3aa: CASSLEWGQETQYF
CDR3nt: TGTGCCAGCAGCTTGGAGTGGGGACAAGAGACCCAGTACTTC

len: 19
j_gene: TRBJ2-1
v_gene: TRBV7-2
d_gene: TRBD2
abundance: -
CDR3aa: CASSLASPCGTRGAHEQFF
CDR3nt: TGTGCCAGCAGCTTAGCCAGTCCATGTGGGACTAGAGGGGCCCATGAGCAGTTCTTC

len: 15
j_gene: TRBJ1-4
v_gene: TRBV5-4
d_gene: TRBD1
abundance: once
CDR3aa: CASSRDSTTNEKLFF
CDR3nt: TGTGCCAGCAGCCGGGACAGCACAACTAATGAAAAACTGTTTTTT

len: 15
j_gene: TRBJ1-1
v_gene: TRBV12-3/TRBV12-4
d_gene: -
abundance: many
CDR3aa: CASSPRQFPNTEAFF
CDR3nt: TGTGCCAGCAGTCCGCGACAGTTCCCGAACACTGAAGCTTTCTTT

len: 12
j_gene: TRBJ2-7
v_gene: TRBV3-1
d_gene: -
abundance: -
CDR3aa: CASSSDLGEQYF
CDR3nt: TGTGCCAGCAGCTCCGACTTGGGAGAGCAGTACTTC

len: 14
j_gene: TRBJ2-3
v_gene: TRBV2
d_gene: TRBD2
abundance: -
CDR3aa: CASMGGFSTDTQYF
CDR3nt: TGTGCCAGCATGGGGGGGTTCAGCACAGATACGCAGTATTTT

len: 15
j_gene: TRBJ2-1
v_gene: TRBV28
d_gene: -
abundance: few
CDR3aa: CASSLERTRRLQQFF
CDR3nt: TGTGCCAGCAGTTTAGAAAGGACTCGACGACTCCAGCAGTTCTTC

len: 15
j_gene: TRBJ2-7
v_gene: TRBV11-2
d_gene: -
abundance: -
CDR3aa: CASSGRKRNSYEQYF
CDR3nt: TGTGCCAGCAGTGGCCGGAAGAGGAACTCCTACGAGCAGTACTTC

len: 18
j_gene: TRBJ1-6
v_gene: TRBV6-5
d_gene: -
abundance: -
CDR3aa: CASSYPLLPAPYNSPLHF
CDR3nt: TGTGCCAGCAGTTACCCTCTTCTTCCGGCACCCTATAATTCACCCCTCCACTTT

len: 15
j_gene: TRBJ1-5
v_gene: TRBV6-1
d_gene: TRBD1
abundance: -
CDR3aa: CASSRTGVTGQPQHF
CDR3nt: TGTGCCAGCAGTCGCACAGGGGTTACGGGTCAGCCCCAGCATTTT

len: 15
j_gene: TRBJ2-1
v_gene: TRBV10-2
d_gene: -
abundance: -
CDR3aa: CASSVHSKTPLEQFF
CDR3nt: TGCGCCAGCAGTGTGCACAGCAAAACACCACTTGAGCAGTTCTTC

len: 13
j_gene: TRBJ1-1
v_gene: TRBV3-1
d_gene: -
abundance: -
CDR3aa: CASSQEGGREAFF
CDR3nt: TGTGCCAGCAGCCAAGAGGGGGGCAGAGAAGCTTTCTTT

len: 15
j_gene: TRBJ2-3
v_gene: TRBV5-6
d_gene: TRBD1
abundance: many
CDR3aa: CASSSGTGAGDTQYF
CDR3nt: TGTGCCAGCAGCTCCGGGACAGGGGCAGGAGATACGCAGTATTTT

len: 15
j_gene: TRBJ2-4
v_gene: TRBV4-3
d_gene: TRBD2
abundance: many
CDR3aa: CASSQERGNKNIQYF
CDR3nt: TGCGCCAGCAGCCAAGAGCGGGGGAACAAAAACATTCAGTACTTC

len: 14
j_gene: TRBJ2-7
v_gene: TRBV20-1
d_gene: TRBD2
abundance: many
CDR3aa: CSGMLAGGSHEQYF
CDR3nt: TGCAGTGGGATGCTAGCGGGAGGATCCCACGAGCAGTACTTC

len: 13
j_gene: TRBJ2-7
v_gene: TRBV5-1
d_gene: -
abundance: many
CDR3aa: CASSTDKAYEQYF
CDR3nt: TGCGCCAGCAGCACGGACAAAGCCTACGAGCAGTACTTC